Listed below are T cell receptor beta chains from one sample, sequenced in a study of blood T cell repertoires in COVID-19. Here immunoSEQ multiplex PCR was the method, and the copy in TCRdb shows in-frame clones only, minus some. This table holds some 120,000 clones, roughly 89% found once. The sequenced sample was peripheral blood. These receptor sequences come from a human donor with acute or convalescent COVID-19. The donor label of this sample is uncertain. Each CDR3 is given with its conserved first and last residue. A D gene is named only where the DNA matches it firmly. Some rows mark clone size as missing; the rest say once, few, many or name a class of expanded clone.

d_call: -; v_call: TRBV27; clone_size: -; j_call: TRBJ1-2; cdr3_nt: TGTGCCAGCAGTTTAAGAGGGAATGGCTACACCTTC; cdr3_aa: CASSLRGNGYTF
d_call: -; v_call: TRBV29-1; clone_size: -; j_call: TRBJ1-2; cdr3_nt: TGCAGCGTTCGGGTCTCTAACTATGGCTACACCTTC; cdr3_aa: CSVRVSNYGYTF
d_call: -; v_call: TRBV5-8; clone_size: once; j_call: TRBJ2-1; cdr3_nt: TGTGCCAGCAGCTTAGGCCTCCTCCCCTATAGCCCCTCCTACAATGAGCAGTTCTTC; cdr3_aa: CASSLGLLPYSPSYNEQFF
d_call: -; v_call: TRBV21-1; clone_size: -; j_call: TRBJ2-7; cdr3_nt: TGTGCCAGCAGCAAATTGTCGCTAGCGGCCTACGAGCAGTACTTC; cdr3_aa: CASSKLSLAAYEQYF
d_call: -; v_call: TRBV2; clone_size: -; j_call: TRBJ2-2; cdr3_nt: TGTGCCAGCAGTGCAGGGGTTTCGGACACCGGGGAGCTGTTTTTT; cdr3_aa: CASSAGVSDTGELFF
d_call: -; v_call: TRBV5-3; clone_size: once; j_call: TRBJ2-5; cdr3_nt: TGTGCCAGAAGCTGGGGGTTGGGACATCCGTACCAAGAGACCCAGTACTTC; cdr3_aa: CARSWGLGHPYQETQYF
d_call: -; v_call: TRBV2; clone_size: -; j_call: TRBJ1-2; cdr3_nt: TGTGCCAGCCAGGGTTACTATGGCTACACCTTC; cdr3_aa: CASQGYYGYTF
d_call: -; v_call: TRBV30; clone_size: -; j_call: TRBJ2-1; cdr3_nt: TGTGCCTGGAGTGTAACGGGAGCCTACAATGAGCAGTTCTTC; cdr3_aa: CAWSVTGAYNEQFF
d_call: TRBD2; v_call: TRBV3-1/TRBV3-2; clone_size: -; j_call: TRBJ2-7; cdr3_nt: TGTGCCAGCAGCCTTTACGGGGGGGAAGGCTACGAGCAGTACTTC; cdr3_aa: CASSLYGGEGYEQYF
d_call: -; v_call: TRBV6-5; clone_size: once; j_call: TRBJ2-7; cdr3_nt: TGTGCCAGCACCCCAAACCTAGCGCCCTACGAGCAGTACTTC; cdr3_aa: CASTPNLAPYEQYF
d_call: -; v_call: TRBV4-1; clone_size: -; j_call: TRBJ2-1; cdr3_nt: TGCGCCAGCAGCCGGGACATTAATGAGCAGTTCTTC; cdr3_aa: CASSRDINEQFF
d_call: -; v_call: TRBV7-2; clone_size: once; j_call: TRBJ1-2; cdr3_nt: TGTGCCAGCAGCCCCGGGAGCGGGGTGTCGATAGACTATGGCTACACCTTC; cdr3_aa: CASSPGSGVSIDYGYTF
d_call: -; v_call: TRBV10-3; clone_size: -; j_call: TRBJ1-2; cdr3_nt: TGTGCCATCAGTGAGTCCTTGTTCACTAGAGGCTACACCTTC; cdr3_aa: CAISESLFTRGYTF
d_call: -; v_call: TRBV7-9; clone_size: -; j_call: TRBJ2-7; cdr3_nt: TGTGCCAGCAGCTTAATCGCCTACGAGCAGTACTTC; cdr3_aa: CASSLIAYEQYF
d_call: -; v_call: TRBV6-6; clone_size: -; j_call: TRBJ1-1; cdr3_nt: TGTGCCAGCAGCTTTATAAGGGGGAGGAACACTGAAGCTTTCTTT; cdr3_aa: CASSFIRGRNTEAFF
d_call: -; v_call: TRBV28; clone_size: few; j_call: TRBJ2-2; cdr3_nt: TGTGCCAGCGATGGGGGCCTGGACACCGGGGAGCTGTTTTTT; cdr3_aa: CASDGGLDTGELFF
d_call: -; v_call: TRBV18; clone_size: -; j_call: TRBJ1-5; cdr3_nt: TGTGCCAGCTCACCCCAAGGAGTATCTCAACATTTGAGCAATCAGCCCCAGCATTTT; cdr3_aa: CASSPQGVSQHLSNQPQHF
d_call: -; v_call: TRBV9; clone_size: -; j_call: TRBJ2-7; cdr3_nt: TGTGCCAGCAGCGTAGCGCCAGGAATCTCCTACGAGCAGTACTTC; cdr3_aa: CASSVAPGISYEQYF
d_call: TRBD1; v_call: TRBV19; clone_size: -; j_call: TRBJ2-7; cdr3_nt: TGTGCCAGTAGTATAGATTGGGACAGGAGGTACGAGCAGTACTTC; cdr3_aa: CASSIDWDRRYEQYF
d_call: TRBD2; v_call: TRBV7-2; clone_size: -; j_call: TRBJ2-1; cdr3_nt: TGTGCCAGCAGCTTAGATAGCGGGAGACGCAATGAGCAGTTCTTC; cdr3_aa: CASSLDSGRRNEQFF
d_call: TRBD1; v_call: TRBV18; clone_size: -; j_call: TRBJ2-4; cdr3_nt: TGTGCCAGCTCGCCGGGACAGGGAGACATTCAGTACTTC; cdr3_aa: CASSPGQGDIQYF
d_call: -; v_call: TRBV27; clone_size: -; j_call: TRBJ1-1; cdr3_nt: TGTGCCAGCAGTTTGTGGGGATCTAGCAGTGAAGCTTTCTTT; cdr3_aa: CASSLWGSSSEAFF
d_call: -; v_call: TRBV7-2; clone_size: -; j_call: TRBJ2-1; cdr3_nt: TGTGCCAGCAGCTTAAGTACTCCATTAGACTACAATGAGCAGTTCTTC; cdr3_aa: CASSLSTPLDYNEQFF
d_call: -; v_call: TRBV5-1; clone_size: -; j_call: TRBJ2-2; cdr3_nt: TGCGCCAGCAGCTTGGATGGAGTTTTGGACACCGGGGAGCTGTTTTTT; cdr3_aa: CASSLDGVLDTGELFF
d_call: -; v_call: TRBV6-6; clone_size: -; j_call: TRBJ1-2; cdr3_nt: TGTGCCAGCAGGCCGGGGGTTAACTATGGCTACACCTTC; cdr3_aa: CASRPGVNYGYTF
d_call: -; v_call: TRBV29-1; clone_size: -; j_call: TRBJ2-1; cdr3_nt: TGCAGCGTTGGTGGCGGGTTCGAGGGTGAGCAGTTCTTC; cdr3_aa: CSVGGGFEGEQFF
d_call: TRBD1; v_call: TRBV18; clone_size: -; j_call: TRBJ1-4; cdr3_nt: TGTGCCAGCTCCGGGACAGGGAAGGGTGAAAAACTGTTTTTT; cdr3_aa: CASSGTGKGEKLFF
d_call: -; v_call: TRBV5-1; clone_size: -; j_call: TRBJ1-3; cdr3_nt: TGCGCCAGCAGCCCCCTGGGCTACTCTGGAAACACCATATATTTT; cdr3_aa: CASSPLGYSGNTIYF
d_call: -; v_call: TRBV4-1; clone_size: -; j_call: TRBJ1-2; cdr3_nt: TGCGCCAGCAGCCCCGAGACTGGCCCACTTAACTATGGCTACACCTTC; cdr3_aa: CASSPETGPLNYGYTF